A selection of T cell receptor beta chains follows, all from one sample in a study of blood T cells in healthy people across ages. Each CDR3 protein gets one entry after TCRdb re-called the 5' RACE reads with MiXCR. The sample yields about 1.6 million distinct CDR3 sequences, almost 35% seen once. Sequencing input: blood. The receptors originated from a woman in her twenties or thirties in good health. The CDR3 runs from the conserved cysteine through the conserved F or W. The order of the fields is J gene, V gene, D gene, clone size, CDR3 protein, CDR3 DNA. D genes are given only for firm matches. Clone size is shown for a subset of rows, as once, few, many or a class of expanded clone.

>TRBJ2-1|TRBV29-1|NA|many
CSVVWSAIAVSSYNEQFF
TGCAGCGTTGTCTGGAGTGCCATAGCGGTAAGCTCCTACAATGAGCAGTTCTTC
>TRBJ1-4|TRBV27|TRBD1|NA
CASSSAGGSGEKLFF
TGTGCCAGCAGTTCAGCAGGGGGGAGTGGAGAAAAACTGTTTTTT
>TRBJ2-5|TRBV24-1|NA|NA
CATSDLGGTQYF
TGTGCCACCAGTGATTTAGGAGGGACCCAGTACTTC
>TRBJ2-6|TRBV27|NA|NA
CASSFSSSISGANVLTF
TGTGCCAGCAGCTTTAGCTCATCGATCTCTGGGGCCAACGTCCTGACTTTC
>TRBJ1-5|TRBV20-1|NA|NA
CSATLDSPGNQPQHF
TGCAGTGCTACTTTGGACAGTCCGGGCAATCAGCCCCAGCATTTT
>TRBJ1-1|TRBV27|TRBD1|NA
CASGGGLGTEAFF
TGTGCCTCAGGGGGGGGGCTAGGGACTGAAGCTTTCTTT
>TRBJ2-7|TRBV27|TRBD2|few
CASSRGLAGIYEQYF
TGTGCCAGCAGTCGGGGACTAGCGGGAATCTACGAGCAGTACTTC
>TRBJ2-7|TRBV30|TRBD2|few
CAWSVLAGGRYNEQYF
TGTGCCTGGAGTGTACTTGCGGGGGGGCGATACAATGAGCAGTACTTC
>TRBJ2-3|TRBV7-6|TRBD2|NA
CASSQEGTSGKGDTQYF
TGTGCCAGCAGCCAAGAAGGGACTAGCGGGAAAGGAGATACGCAGTATTTT
>TRBJ1-3|TRBV4-1|NA|many
CASSQDAVSRNTIYF
TGCGCCAGCAGCCAAGACGCCGTTTCCCGAAACACCATATATTTT
>TRBJ2-7|TRBV4-1|TRBD2|many
CASSQDSFLADEQYF
TGCGCCAGCAGCCAAGACTCATTTCTAGCGGACGAGCAGTACTTC
>TRBJ1-1|TRBV6-6|NA|NA
CASSYSEGWAEAFF
TGTGCCAGCAGTTACTCCGAGGGGTGGGCTGAAGCTTTCTTT
>TRBJ2-5|TRBV7-9|TRBD1|NA
CASSYGSGTEFQETRYF
TGTGCTAGCAGCTATGGTTCCGGGACAGAGTTCCAAGAGACCCGGTACTTC
>TRBJ2-7|TRBV6-6|TRBD1|NA
CASIVGQGLSYEQYF
TGTGCCAGCATAGTAGGACAGGGATTATCCTACGAGCAGTACTTC
>TRBJ2-1|TRBV4-1|TRBD2|NA
CASRRLAEFNEQFF
TGCGCCAGCAGAAGACTAGCGGAGTTCAATGAGCAGTTCTTC
>TRBJ1-2|TRBV28|TRBD1|few
CASIDRGQHYGYTF
TGTGCCAGCATCGACAGGGGTCAACACTATGGCTACACCTTC
>TRBJ2-6|TRBV6-4|NA|few
CASSELSWGLEGKRASGANVLTF
TGTGCCAGCAGTGAATTGAGTTGGGGGCTGGAAGGGAAGAGGGCATCTGGGGCCAACGTCCTGACTTTC
>TRBJ2-7|TRBV6-1|NA|NA
CASSEVWVSEQYF
TGTGCCAGCAGTGAAGTATGGGTATCCGAGCAGTACTTC
>TRBJ2-2|TRBV20-1|NA|NA
CSAGPGRGSTGELFF
TGCAGTGCTGGGCCAGGAAGGGGTAGCACCGGGGAGCTGTTTTTT
>TRBJ2-7|TRBV28|NA|few
CASSLVGYFAEQYF
TGTGCCAGCAGTTTAGTGGGATACTTCGCCGAGCAGTACTTC
>TRBJ2-3|TRBV6-2/TRBV6-3|NA|NA
CASSYGLADTQYF
TGTGCCAGCAGTTACGGGTTGGCGGATACGCAGTATTTT
>TRBJ2-1|TRBV6-1|TRBD2|many
CASSLAGNTYNEQFF
TGTGCCAGCAGTCTAGCGGGCAATACGTACAATGAGCAGTTCTTC
>TRBJ2-3|TRBV12-3/TRBV12-4|TRBD2|NA
CASRWTSGGTDTQYF
TGTGCCAGCAGGTGGACTAGCGGAGGGACAGATACGCAGTATTTT
>TRBJ2-7|TRBV9|NA|few
CASSLTFALETYEQYF
TGTGCCAGCAGCCTAACCTTCGCCCTCGAAACCTACGAGCAGTACTTC
>TRBJ2-2|TRBV7-2|NA|NA
CASSLVLPQPLGGGELFF
TGTGCCAGCAGCTTAGTGCTGCCCCAGCCTCTAGGAGGCGGGGAGCTGTTTTTT
>TRBJ2-5|TRBV6-1|NA|few
CASSGGGGGPQETQYF
TGTGCCAGCAGTGGAGGGGGCGGGGGACCACAAGAGACCCAGTACTTC
>TRBJ2-7|TRBV7-9|NA|few
CASSFAEGDLEQYF
TGTGCCAGCAGCTTCGCTGAGGGGGACCTCGAGCAGTACTTC
>TRBJ2-1|TRBV24-1|TRBD2|few
CATSARTGLAGYNEQFF
TGTGCCACCAGTGCCCGCACGGGACTAGCGGGATACAATGAGCAGTTCTTC
>TRBJ2-7|TRBV20-1|TRBD1|NA
CSARARGRGEQYF
TGCAGTGCTAGAGCCAGGGGGCGAGGGGAGCAGTACTTC
>TRBJ1-2|TRBV30|NA|NA
CAWSFGPGGYTF
TGTGCCTGGAGTTTTGGACCAGGGGGCTACACCTTC
>TRBJ2-3|TRBV5-1|NA|many
CASSTSGAGDTQYF
TGCGCCAGCAGCACCTCGGGGGCAGGGGATACGCAGTATTTT
>TRBJ2-1|TRBV12-3/TRBV12-4|TRBD2|NA
CAIRRLAGQSQQFF
TGTGCCATACGCCGACTAGCGGGACAATCCCAGCAGTTCTTC